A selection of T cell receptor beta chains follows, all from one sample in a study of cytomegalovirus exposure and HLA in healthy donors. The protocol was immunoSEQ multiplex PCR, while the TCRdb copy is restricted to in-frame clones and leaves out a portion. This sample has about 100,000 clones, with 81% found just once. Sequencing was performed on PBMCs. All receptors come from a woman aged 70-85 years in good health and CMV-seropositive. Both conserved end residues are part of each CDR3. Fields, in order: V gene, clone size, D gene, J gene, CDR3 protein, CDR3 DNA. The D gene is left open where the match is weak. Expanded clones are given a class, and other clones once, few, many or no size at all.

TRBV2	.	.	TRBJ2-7	CASSEPPFGGYEQYF	TGTGCCAGCAGTGAACCTCCCTTCGGGGGTTACGAGCAGTACTTC
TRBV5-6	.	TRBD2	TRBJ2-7	CASSLTSGVGTYEQYF	TGTGCCAGCAGCTTGACTAGCGGAGTGGGGACCTACGAGCAGTACTTC
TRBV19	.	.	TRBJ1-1	CASRLTGKTYQTEAFF	TGTGCCAGTAGACTGACAGGCAAGACTTACCAGACTGAAGCTTTCTTT
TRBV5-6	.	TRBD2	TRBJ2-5	CASSLWLAGGLETQYF	TGTGCCAGCAGCTTATGGCTAGCGGGAGGTTTGGAGACCCAGTACTTC
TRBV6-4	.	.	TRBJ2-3	CASSDMGSRADTQYF	TGTGCCAGCAGTGACATGGGCTCGAGGGCAGATACGCAGTATTTT
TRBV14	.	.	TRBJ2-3	CASSQDFRATDTQYF	TGTGCCAGCAGCCAAGATTTCCGCGCTACAGATACGCAGTATTTT
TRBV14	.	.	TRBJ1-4	CASSPLVQGLNEKLFF	TGTGCCAGCAGCCCTTTGGTGCAGGGCCTAAATGAAAAACTGTTTTTT
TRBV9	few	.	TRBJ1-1	CASSVEQDPNTEAFF	TGTGCCAGCAGCGTAGAACAGGACCCGAACACTGAAGCTTTCTTT
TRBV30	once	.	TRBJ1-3	CAWSVLMSGGGNTIYF	TGTGCCTGGAGTGTACTTATGTCGGGTGGTGGAAACACCATATATTTT
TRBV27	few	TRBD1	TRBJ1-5	CASGQGHTQPQHF	TGTGCCAGCGGACAGGGCCACACTCAGCCCCAGCATTTT
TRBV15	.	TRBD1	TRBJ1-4	CATSRGLTGGTNEKLFF	TGTGCCACCAGCAGAGGCCTCACAGGGGGAACTAATGAAAAACTGTTTTTT
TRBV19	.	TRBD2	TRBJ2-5	CASSSGRGRRETQYF	TGTGCCAGTAGTTCCGGGAGGGGAAGGCGAGAGACCCAGTACTTC
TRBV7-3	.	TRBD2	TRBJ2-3	CASSLLGLATDTQYF	TGTGCCAGCAGCTTATTGGGACTAGCGACAGATACGCAGTATTTT
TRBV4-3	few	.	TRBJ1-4	CASSQDLGTRDEKLFF	TGCGCCAGCAGCCAAGATCTAGGGACAAGAGATGAAAAACTGTTTTTT
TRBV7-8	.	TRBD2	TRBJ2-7	CASSSPDPGLARPYEQYF	TGTGCCAGCAGCTCGCCGGACCCGGGACTAGCGCGCCCCTACGAGCAGTACTTC
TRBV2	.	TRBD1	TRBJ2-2	CASRQGATGELFF	TGTGCCAGCAGACAGGGGGCGACCGGGGAGCTGTTTTTT
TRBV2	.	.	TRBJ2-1	CASSKGGGSQPNEQFF	TGTGCCAGCAGTAAAGGGGGCGGGAGCCAACCCAATGAGCAGTTCTTC
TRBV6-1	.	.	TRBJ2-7	CASSGQYEQYF	TGTGCCAGCAGTGGACAGTACGAGCAGTACTTC
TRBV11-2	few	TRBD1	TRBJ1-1	CASSQGTGVTEAFF	TGTGCCAGCAGTCAGGGGACAGGGGTTACTGAAGCTTTCTTT
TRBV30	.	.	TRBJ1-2	CACEGANYGYTF	TGTGCCTGTGAGGGCGCCAACTATGGCTACACCTTC
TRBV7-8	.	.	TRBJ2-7	CASSSSHEQYF	TGTGCCAGCAGCTCTAGCCACGAGCAGTACTTC
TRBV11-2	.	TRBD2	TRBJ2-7	CASSLDGLAGYEQYF	TGTGCCAGCAGCTTAGATGGGCTAGCGGGCTACGAGCAGTACTTC
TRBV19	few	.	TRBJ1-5	CASSIGQADQPQHF	TGTGCCAGTAGTATAGGACAGGCCGATCAGCCCCAGCATTTT
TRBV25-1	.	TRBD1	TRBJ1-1	CASSEYGVGTVDEAFF	TGTGCCAGCAGTGAATATGGGGTAGGGACAGTGGATGAAGCTTTCTTT
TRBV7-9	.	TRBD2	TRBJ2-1	CASSLGTSGVNEQFF	TGTGCCAGCAGCTTAGGGACTAGCGGGGTCAATGAGCAGTTCTTC
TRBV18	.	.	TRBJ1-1	CASSPTPGGNTEAFF	TGTGCCAGCTCACCCACCCCGGGGGGGAACACTGAAGCTTTCTTT
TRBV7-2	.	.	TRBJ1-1	CALGQSEAFF	TGTGCCCTTGGACAGTCTGAAGCTTTCTTT
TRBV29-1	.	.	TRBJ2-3	CSVEEGAGGGSPTDTQYF	TGCAGCGTTGAAGAGGGGGCCGGAGGCGGGAGCCCGACAGATACGCAGTATTTT
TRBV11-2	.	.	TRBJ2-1	CASSPNYNEQFF	TGTGCCAGCAGCCCCAATTACAATGAGCAGTTCTTC
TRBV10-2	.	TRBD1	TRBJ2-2	CATTGVGGELFF	TGCGCCACCACAGGGGTAGGCGGGGAGCTGTTTTTT
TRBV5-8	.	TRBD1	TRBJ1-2	CASSGRDRVSYTF	TGTGCCAGCAGCGGCCGGGACAGGGTTAGCTACACCTTC
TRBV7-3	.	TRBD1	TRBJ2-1	CASSSTGFRYNEQFF	TGTGCCAGCAGCTCGACAGGGTTCAGGTACAATGAGCAGTTCTTC
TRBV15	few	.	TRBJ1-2	CATSRDPANYGYTF	TGTGCCACCAGCAGAGATCCGGCTAACTATGGCTACACCTTC
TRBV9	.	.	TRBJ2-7	CASSGGPSGEQYF	TGTGCCAGCAGCGGAGGACCTTCGGGAGAGCAGTACTTC
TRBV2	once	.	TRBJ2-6	CASSVRQGGVIGANVLTF	TGTGCCAGCAGTGTAAGGCAGGGAGGAGTAATTGGGGCCAACGTCCTGACTTTC
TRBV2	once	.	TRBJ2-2	CASIAEMNTGELFF	TGTGCCAGCATAGCGGAGATGAACACCGGGGAGCTGTTTTTT
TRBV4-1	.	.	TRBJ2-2	CASSQDPRLRTGELFF	TGCGCCAGCAGCCAAGACCCCCGACTTAGAACCGGGGAGCTGTTTTTT
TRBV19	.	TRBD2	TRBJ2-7	CASSTHQRLATAYEQYF	TGTGCCAGTAGTACCCATCAAAGACTAGCGACCGCCTACGAGCAGTACTTC
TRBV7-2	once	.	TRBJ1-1	CASSLRREGTEAFF	TGTGCCAGCAGCTTACGCAGGGAGGGCACTGAAGCTTTCTTT
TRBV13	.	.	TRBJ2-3	CASSLGPETTYTDTQYF	TGTGCCAGCAGCTTAGGCCCGGAGACCACTTACACAGATACGCAGTATTTT
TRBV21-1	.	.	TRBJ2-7	CASSPRRDYPYEQYF	TGTGCCAGCAGCCCTCGGAGGGACTACCCCTACGAGCAGTACTTC
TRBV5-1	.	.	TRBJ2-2	CASSLLSGGTGELFF	TGCGCCAGCAGCTTGCTTTCCGGGGGCACCGGGGAGCTGTTTTTT
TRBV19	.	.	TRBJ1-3	CASRPHDSVSGNTIYF	TGTGCCAGTCGACCGCACGACAGCGTCTCTGGAAACACCATATATTTT
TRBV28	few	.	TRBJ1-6	CASAGGLGNSPLHF	TGTGCCAGCGCGGGAGGGTTAGGGAATTCACCCCTCCACTTT
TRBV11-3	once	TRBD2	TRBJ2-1	CASSSQLAGGLSSYNEQFF	TGTGCCAGCAGCTCTCAACTAGCGGGAGGGCTTAGCTCCTACAATGAGCAGTTCTTC
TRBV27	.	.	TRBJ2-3	CASSPEFRRGRYTDTQYF	TGTGCCAGCAGTCCCGAATTCCGCAGGGGCAGATACACAGATACGCAGTATTTT
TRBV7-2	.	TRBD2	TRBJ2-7	CASSLAPTSGSYEQYF	TGTGCCAGCAGCTTAGCGCCCACTAGCGGGAGCTACGAGCAGTACTTC